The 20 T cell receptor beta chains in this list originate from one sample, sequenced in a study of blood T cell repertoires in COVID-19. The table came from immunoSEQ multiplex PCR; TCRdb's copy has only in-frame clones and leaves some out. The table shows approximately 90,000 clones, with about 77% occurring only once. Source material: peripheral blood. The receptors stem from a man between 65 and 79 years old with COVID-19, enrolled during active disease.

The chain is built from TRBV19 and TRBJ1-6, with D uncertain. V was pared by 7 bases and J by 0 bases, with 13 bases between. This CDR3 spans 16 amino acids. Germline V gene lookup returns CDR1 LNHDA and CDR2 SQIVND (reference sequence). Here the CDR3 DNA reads TGTGCCAGTAAAAATGAGCAAAGCTCCTATAATTCACCCCTCCACTTT. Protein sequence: CASKNEQSSYNSPLHF. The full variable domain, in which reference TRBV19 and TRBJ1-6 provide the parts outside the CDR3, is DGGITQSPKYLFRKEGQNVTLSCEQNLNHDAMYWYRQDPGQGLRLIYYSQIVNDFQKGDIAEGYSVSREKKESFPLTVTSAQKNPTAFYLCASKNEQSSYNSPLHFGNGTRLTVT.

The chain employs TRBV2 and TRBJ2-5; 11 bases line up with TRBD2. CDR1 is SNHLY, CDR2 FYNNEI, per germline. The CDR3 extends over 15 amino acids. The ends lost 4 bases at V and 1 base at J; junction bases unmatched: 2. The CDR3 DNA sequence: TGTGCCAGCAGTGCCGGGACTAGCGGCCAAGAGACCCAGTACTTC. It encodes CASSAGTSGQETQYF.

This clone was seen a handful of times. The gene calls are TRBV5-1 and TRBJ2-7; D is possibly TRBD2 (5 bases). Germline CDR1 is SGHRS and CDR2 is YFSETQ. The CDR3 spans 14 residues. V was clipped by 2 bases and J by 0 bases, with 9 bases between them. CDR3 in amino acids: CASSLSGSSYEQYF. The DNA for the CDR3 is TGCGCCAGCAGCTTATCGGGGAGCTCCTACGAGCAGTACTTC.

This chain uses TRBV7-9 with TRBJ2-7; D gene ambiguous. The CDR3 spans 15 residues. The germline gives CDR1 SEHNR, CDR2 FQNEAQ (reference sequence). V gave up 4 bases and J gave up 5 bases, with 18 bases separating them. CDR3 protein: CASSSTSSPTDEQYF. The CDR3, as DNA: TGTGCCAGCAGCTCTACCTCAAGTCCTACGGACGAGCAGTACTTC.

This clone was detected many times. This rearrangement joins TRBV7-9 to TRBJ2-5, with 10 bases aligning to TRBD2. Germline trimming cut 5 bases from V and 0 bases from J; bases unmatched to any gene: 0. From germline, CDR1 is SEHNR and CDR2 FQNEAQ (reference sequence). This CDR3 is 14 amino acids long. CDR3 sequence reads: CASSGLADQETQYF. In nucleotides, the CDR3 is TGTGCCAGCAGCGGACTAGCGGACCAAGAGACCCAGTACTTC.

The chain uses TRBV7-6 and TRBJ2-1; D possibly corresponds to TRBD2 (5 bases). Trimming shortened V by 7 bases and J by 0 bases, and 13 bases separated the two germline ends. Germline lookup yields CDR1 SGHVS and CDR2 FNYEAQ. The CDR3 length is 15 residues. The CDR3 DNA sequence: TGTGCCAGCACTCCTCGGCTAGCCTCCTACAATGAGCAGTTCTTC. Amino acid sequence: CASTPRLASYNEQFF.

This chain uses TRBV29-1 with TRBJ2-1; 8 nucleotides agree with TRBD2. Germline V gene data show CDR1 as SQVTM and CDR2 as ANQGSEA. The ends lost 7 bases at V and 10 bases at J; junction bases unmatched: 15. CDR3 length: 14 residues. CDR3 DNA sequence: TGCAGCGCCAGAAGGAGCGGGAGAAACGGGGAGCAGTTCTTC. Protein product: CSARRSGRNGEQFF.

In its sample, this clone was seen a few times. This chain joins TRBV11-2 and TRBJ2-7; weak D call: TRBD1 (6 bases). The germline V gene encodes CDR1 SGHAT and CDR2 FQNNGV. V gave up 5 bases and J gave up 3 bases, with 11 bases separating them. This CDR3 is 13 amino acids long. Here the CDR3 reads CASSQDRSYEQYF. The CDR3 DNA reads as TGTGCCAGCAGCCAGGACAGAAGCTACGAGCAGTACTTC.

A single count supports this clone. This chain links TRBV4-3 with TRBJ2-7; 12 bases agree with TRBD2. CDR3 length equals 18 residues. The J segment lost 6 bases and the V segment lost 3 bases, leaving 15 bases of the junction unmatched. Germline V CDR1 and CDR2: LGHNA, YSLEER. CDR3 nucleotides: TGCGCCAGCAGCCAGGGCTTGCTAGCGGGAGGGATGACGTCCGAGCAGTACTTC. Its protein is CASSQGLLAGGMTSEQYF.

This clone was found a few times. In DNA form, the CDR3 reads TGTGCCAGCAGTTCGGACTGGTCCTACGAGCAGTACTTC. Its protein is CASSSDWSYEQYF. The V gene is TRBV27, the J gene TRBJ2-7; TRBD2 might be the D (5 bases). V dropped 4 bases and J dropped 1 base, with 8 bases sitting between them. CDR1 is MNHEY and CDR2 is SMNVEV in the germline V gene (reference sequence). The CDR3 is 13 amino acids.

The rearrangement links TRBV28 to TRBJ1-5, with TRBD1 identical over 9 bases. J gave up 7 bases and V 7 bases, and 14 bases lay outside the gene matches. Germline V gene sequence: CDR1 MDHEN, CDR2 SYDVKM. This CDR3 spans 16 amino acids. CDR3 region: CASIASLNRGHQPQHF. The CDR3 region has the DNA TGTGCCAGCATTGCGAGCCTCAACAGGGGGCACCAGCCCCAGCATTTT.

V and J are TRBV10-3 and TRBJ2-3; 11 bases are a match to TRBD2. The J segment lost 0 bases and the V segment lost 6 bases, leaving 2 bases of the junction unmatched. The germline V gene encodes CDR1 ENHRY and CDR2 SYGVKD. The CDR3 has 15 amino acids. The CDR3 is CAISLAGGSTDTQYF. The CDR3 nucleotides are TGTGCCATCAGCCTAGCGGGGGGTAGCACAGATACGCAGTATTTT.

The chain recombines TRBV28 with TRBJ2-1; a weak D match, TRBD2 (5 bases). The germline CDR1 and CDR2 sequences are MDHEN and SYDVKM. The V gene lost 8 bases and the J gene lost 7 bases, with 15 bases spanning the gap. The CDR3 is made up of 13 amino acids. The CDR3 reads CASCLVSGNEQFF. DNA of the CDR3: TGTGCCAGCTGTCTGGTGAGCGGAAATGAGCAGTTCTTC.

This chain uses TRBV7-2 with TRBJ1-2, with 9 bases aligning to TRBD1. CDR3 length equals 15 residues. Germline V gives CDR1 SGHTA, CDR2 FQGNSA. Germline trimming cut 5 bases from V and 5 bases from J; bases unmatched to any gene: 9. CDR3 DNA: TGTGCCAGCAGCCCGAGCCGGGACAGGGCGTATGGCTACACCTTC. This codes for CASSPSRDRAYGYTF.

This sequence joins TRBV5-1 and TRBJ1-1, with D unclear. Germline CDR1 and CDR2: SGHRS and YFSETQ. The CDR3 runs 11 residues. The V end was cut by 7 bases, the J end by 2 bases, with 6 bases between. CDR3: CASASNTEAFF. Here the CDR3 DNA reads TGCGCCAGCGCGTCCAACACTGAAGCTTTCTTT. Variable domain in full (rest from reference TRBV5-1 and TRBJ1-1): KAGVTQTPRYLIKTRGQQVTLSCSPISGHRSVSWYQQTPGQGLQFLFEYFSETQRNKGNFPGRFSGRQFSNSRSEMNVSTLELGDSALYLCASASNTEAFFGQGTRLTVV.

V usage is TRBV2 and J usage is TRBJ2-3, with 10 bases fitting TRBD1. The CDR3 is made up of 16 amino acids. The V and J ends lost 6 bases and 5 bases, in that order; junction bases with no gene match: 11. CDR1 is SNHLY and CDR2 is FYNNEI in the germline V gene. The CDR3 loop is CASSQGRDRGVDTQYF. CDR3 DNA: TGTGCCAGCAGCCAAGGGAGGGACAGGGGCGTAGATACGCAGTATTTT.

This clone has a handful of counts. CDR3 sequence reads: CASSQGGTSDNTGELFF. In DNA form, the CDR3 reads TGTGCCAGCAGCCAAGGCGGGACTAGCGATAACACCGGGGAGCTGTTTTTT. The rearrangement joins TRBV3-1 (or the pseudogene TRBV3-2) to TRBJ2-2, with 10 bases identical to TRBD2. The CDR3 has 17 residues. CDR1 and CDR2 (germline): LGHDT, YNNKEL (reference sequence). J lost 2 bases, V lost 1 base, and 4 bases had no gene match.

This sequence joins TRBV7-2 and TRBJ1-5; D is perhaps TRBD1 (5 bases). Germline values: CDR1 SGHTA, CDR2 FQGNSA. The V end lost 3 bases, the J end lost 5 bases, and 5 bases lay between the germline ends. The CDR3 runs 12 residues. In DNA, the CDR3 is TGTGCCAGCAGCTTGACAGATCAGCCCCAGCATTTT. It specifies CASSLTDQPQHF.

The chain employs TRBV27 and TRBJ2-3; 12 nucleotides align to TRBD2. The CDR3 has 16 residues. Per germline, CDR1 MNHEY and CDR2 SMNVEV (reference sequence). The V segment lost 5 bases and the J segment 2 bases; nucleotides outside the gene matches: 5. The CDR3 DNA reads TGTGCCAGCAGTCCCCTAGCGGGGGGGAACACAGATACGCAGTATTTT. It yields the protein CASSPLAGGNTDTQYF.

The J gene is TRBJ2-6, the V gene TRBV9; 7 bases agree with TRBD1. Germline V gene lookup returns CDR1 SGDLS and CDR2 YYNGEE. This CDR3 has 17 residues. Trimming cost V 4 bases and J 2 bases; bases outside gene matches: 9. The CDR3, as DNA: TGTGCCAGCAGCACAGGGGACCGAGTTACTGGGGCCAACGTCCTGACTTTC. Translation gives CASSTGDRVTGANVLTF.